This TCR beta chain originates from a study of cytomegalovirus exposure and HLA in healthy donors listed by TCRdb under 2017. With regard to the full study: An earlier analysis of several hundred of the donors reported more than 250 Gb of sequence data and 117 million unique TCR beta sequences from about 180 million T cells. Roughly 300 gigabases of sequencing data and roughly 80 million unique TCR sequences made up an early release that covered approximately 700 HLA-typed donors. Of the approximately 400 genotyped donors, 65% to 90% fell in the genetic ancestry cluster associated with self-reported Caucasian donors. The aim of the study was to test whether cataloging public T cell receptors could identify signatures of past pathogen exposure. The study used immunosequencing to profile the T cell repertoires of approximately 690 subjects and linked those repertoires to cytomegalovirus serostatus. In addition to the first cohort of about 650 subjects, a separate validation cohort of 120 different subjects was used. To predict cytomegalovirus infection status, the study brought together high-throughput TCR immunosequencing, statistical association of individual TCRs with disease status, and machine learning. A later analysis re-analyzed previously published TCR beta repertoires from about 730 donors and added high-resolution HLA genotyping to study TCR occurrence patterns. Rather than using new phenotypic data, the later analysis identified candidate immune exposures from TCR beta sequences and from how often those sequences occurred across donors. An earlier analysis of a few hundred of the donors applied high-throughput TCR beta sequencing to assess whether each TCR beta V gene segment acted as functional or pseudogenic. Donor age, sex, ethnicity and CMV serostatus were collected together with the repertoire data. In a later genetic analysis, genome-wide SNP genotypes for about 55% of the roughly 700 donors were used, and that subset was treated as a discovery cohort. All discovery cohort repertoires had been generated on a single sequencing platform. Both class I and class II loci were covered by HLA typing, at four-digit resolution. The number of typed donors differed by locus: roughly 629-630 for A, B, C, DRB1 and DQB1; approximately 520 for DQA1; around 580 for DPA1; and some 450 for DPB1. Five DR-DQ haplotypes were handled as single units for association and clustering because linkage in the cohort was strong. On average, around 230,000 unique TCR beta nucleotide sequences were sequenced per donor among some 430 genotyped donors of the cohort, with 15% to 20% of those sequences being non-productive.

The cohort consisted of some 730 healthy bone marrow donors. Cohort members were all nominally healthy when sampled, although unrecorded immune exposures were likely present. The donor was CMV seronegative and belonged to the group of more than 300 seronegative cohort members. A peripheral blood sample was provided by each donor, and peripheral blood mononuclear cells were used for TCR beta sequencing. Genomic DNA was extracted from the blood cell samples with the Qiagen DNeasy Blood Extraction Kit. In regard to this clone: Its target antigen remains unknown. No quality values exist for individual bases; no much larger clone is one base distant.

The full study reports these points: A later genetic analysis associated a missense DCLRE1C variant with V-gene and J-gene trimming of TCR beta chains, and an independent cohort replicated the association. A later analysis found that HLA-associated TCR beta chains were more clonally expanded and had lower generation probabilities than equally common non-associated chains. In the study, some 180 TCR beta chains were listed as associated with cytomegalovirus. Only TCR beta chains were sequenced in this cohort, and the absence of alpha or paired-chain data limited detectable features. Because some donors lacked HLA typing at each locus, the association tests relied only on the typed subset. In a later analysis, most CMV-associated TCR beta chains were found to appear HLA-restricted, with HLA associations seemingly driven largely by CMV exposure. A later analysis reported that several top co-occurrence clusters appeared linked to parvovirus B19, influenza, CMV and Epstein-Barr virus. A further reported finding was that TCR beta sequences accurately predicted the HLA-A and HLA-B alleles for most subjects in the first cohort. In both the original and validation cohorts, the classifier was reported to diagnose cytomegalovirus status with high specificity and sensitivity. Some IMGT-functional V segments, including TRBV6-2 and TRBV6-3, could not be distinguished by the 87-base-pair reads and were therefore excluded. Because counts were too low, about 18 rarely observed V segments, including chromosome 9 orphons, were excluded from the earlier analysis of 500 to 700 of the donors. At a false discovery rate of 0.05, a later analysis linked some 17,000 TCR beta sequences to specific HLA alleles. Correlated functional status among segregating V segments might reflect linkage disequilibrium, but an unknown experimental factor could not be ruled out. A few of the identified cytomegalovirus-associated TCR beta chains were confirmed in vitro to be specific for cytomegalovirus antigens. The presence/absence analyses assumed that sequencing depth was roughly uniform across donors, and that assumption may not be true. Compared with the 666-donor mean, donors in an Asian-associated ancestry cluster had fewer N-insertions in productive TCRs, according to a later genetic analysis. While some public TCRs were present in many individuals, most TCR sequences turned up only very rarely across donors. CMV serostatus was the only immune exposure information available for the cohort. In a later analysis, the rate of TCR association differed among HLA loci, with DRB1 alleles having the most associated TCRs and HLA-C alleles having the fewest. The authors suggested that the approach could potentially be extended to other disease states and immunological phenotypes. In an earlier analysis of approximately 600 of the donors, most TCR beta V segments were observed in productive rearrangements about 87% or about 30% of the time, broadly matching IMGT annotations. A group of highly shared sequence variants was considered likely to be a technical artifact of the sequencing pipeline. Assigning TCR associations to individual alleles was difficult when HLA alleles, especially DR and DQ, strongly co-occurred.

Library generation was performed with the immunoSEQ multiplex PCR assay. For the multiplex PCR, a mixture combining 60 forward primers for TCR Vbeta segments and 13 reverse primers for TCR Jbeta segments was used. The CDR3 region of rearranged TCR beta genes was amplified from genomic DNA by a multiplex PCR assay. On the Illumina HiSeq System, the amplified TCR beta libraries were sequenced as 87-base-pair reads. Turning to the authors' computational methods: A later analysis counted some 80 million unique TCR beta chains across the 640 or so repertoires, and some 11 million of these chains were shared by at least two donors. A nearest-neighbor algorithm error-corrected the raw reads and collapsed the reads into unique sequences, merging closely related sequences to remove PCR and sequencing errors. To assign V, D and J gene segments, CDR3 sequences were aligned to IMGT reference sequences. Each retained sequence needed at least a six-nucleotide match to both a V gene segment and a J gene segment. A rearrangement was called productive if the CDR3 had no stop codons and remained in frame with V and J, and every other rearrangement was called non-productive. Following IMGT convention, CDR3 was defined as the stretch from the second conserved V-encoded cysteine to the conserved J-encoded phenylalanine. The earlier analysis of 500 to 600 of the donors excluded sequences that lacked an unambiguous match to a single V gene segment. An earlier analysis of roughly 590 of the donors called V segments functional above 56.7% productive rearrangements and segregating when the between-donor standard deviation exceeded 5%. A statistical classification framework was developed to diagnose cytomegalovirus status using the catalog of TCR beta chain sequences. V and J gene assignment, in a later analysis, came from comparing TCR nucleotide sequences with IMGT/GENE-DB human TR gene sequences. In a later analysis, CDR3 sequences and most-parsimonious VDJ recombination scenarios were assigned using the TCRdist pipeline. A later analysis defined each TCR beta chain by its CDR3 amino acid sequence plus V-gene family, and excluded reads lacking a unique V-gene family. To address suspected cross-contamination and a sequencing artifact, a later analysis removed over 500 highly shared, low-generation-probability nucleotide sequences. For each public chain, a later analysis derived a clonal expansion index from normalized ranks of inferred template counts within each repertoire. In a later analysis, generation probabilities were computed with a VDJ recombination model fitted to out-of-frame rearrangements, and the resulting probabilities were checked against IGoR. In a later analysis, hypergeometric tests were used to score TCR-TCR, TCR-HLA and TCR-CMV co-occurrence, with a repertoire-size bias correction applied to TCR pairs. False discovery rates were estimated in a later analysis by permuting HLA or CMV assignments 20 times. A later analysis grouped co-occurring TCRs with DBSCAN, adding TCRdist sequence similarity when clustering within HLA-allele-positive subsets. Co-occurrence clustering excluded repertoires with fewer than 30,000 or more than 120,000 public chains, plus five with anomalous nucleotide sharing. This immuneACCESS table, as held by TCRdb, lists in-frame sequences with V and J called but not all clones. Of the missing ones, under half trace to an unresolved V gene in checked studies; the others have no known cause. For V, J and clone size, that table is used; D and trimming come from the DNA. Across this sample there are 160,000 or so clones, with under 90% seen only once. Clones ranked in the top ten supply roughly 4.7% of the sample.

The CDR3, from cysteine to phenylalanine, totals 17 residues. Left in the record is the CDR3 DNA by itself, 51 bases read in frame from the first base. V ends up 4 bases short and J 3 bases short, with an unmatched junction base count of 8. Reading the germline V gene gives CDR1 WSHSY and CDR2 SAAADI. This chain joins TRBV10-2 to TRBJ2-2, with TRBD1 identical over 10 junction bases. This TCR was recovered from a man under 40 in good health and CMV-seronegative. The material sequenced was PBMCs. The DNA reads TGCGCCAGCAGTGTCCCGTCGACAGGGGGCTACACCGGGGAGCTGTTTTTT. Protein translation: CASSVPSTGGYTGELFF.